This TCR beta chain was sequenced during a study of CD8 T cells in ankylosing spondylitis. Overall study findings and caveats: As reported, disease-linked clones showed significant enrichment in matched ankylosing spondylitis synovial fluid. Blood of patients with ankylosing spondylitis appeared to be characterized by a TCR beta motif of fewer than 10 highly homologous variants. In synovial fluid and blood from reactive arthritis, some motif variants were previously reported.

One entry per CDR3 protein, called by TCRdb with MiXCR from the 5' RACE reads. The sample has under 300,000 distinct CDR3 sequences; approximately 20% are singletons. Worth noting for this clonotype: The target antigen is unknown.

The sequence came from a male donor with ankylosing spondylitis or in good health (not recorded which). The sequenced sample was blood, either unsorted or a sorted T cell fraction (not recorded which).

In DNA, the CDR3 is TGCAGCGTCGCGGACAGGGGGCGTAGCGCTGAAGCTTTCTTT. This sequence encodes CSVADRGRSAEAFF. The V call is TRBV29-1, the J call TRBJ1-1, with 11 bases lining up with TRBD1. There are 14 residues in the CDR3. Germline V lookup: CDR1 SQVTM, CDR2 ANQGSEA. V shed 6 bases and J 6 bases; nucleotides not matched to a gene: 9. The full variable domain, rest sourced from reference TRBV29-1 and TRBJ1-1, is SAVISQKPSRDICQRGTSLTIQCQVDSQVTMMFWYRQQPGQSLTLIATANQGSEATYESGFVIDKFPISRPNLTFSTLTVSNMSPEDSSIYLCSVADRGRSAEAFFGQGTRLTVV.